The 28 T cell receptor beta chains given below trace back to one sample, sequenced in a study of blood T cell repertoires in COVID-19. Using immunoSEQ multiplex PCR, the repertoire was profiled, and TCRdb retains in-frame clones only, with some absent. The table shows around 140,000 clones, with approximately 89% occurring only once. Source material: peripheral blood. The receptors derive from a human donor in a cohort sampled during active COVID-19.

In DNA, the CDR3 is TGTGCCAGTATATGGGACAATGAGGACACTGAAGCTTTCTTT. Translating gives CASIWDNEDTEAFF. The chain is built from TRBV19 and TRBJ1-1, with D maybe TRBD1 (6 bases). The CDR3 is 14 residues long. CDR1 is LNHDA, CDR2 SQIVND, per germline (reference sequence). The ends were cut back, 7 bases at V and 3 bases at J, with 15 bases in the middle.

The V call is TRBV15, the J call TRBJ1-1; D not resolved. CDR1 and CDR2 (germline): LNHNV, YYDKDF (reference sequence). The CDR3 extends over 15 amino acids. V lost 3 bases and J lost 1, with 12 bases in between. CDR3 sequence (DNA): TGTGCCACCAGCAGCGAAGAGAAGCAGAACACTGAAGCTTTCTTT. Amino acid sequence: CATSSEEKQNTEAFF.

This clone was observed once. The rearrangement joins TRBV2 to TRBJ1-2; 11 bases match TRBD1. Germline CDR1 SNHLY, CDR2 FYNNEI. Trimming cost V 7 bases and J 1 base; bases outside gene matches: 14. This CDR3 has 18 residues. The CDR3 spells CASNGLVDRGQVNYGYTF. The CDR3 DNA reads TGTGCCAGCAACGGGTTGGTGGACAGGGGGCAAGTTAACTATGGCTACACCTTC.

The chain combines TRBV10-2 with TRBJ1-5; 8 bases fit TRBD1. Germline trimming cut 8 bases from V and 2 bases from J; bases unmatched to any gene: 5. There are 14 residues in the CDR3. CDR1 WSHSY and CDR2 SAAADI come from the germline V gene. The CDR3 loop reads CASASGGRNQPQHF. The DNA of the CDR3 is TGCGCCAGCGCCTCAGGGGGCCGCAATCAGCCCCAGCATTTT.

The V gene is TRBV4-2, the J gene TRBJ1-1; D uncertain. The CDR3 sequence is 14 residues long. Germline assignment: CDR1 LGHNA and CDR2 YNFKEQ. Trimming took 0 bases from V and 2 from J, leaving 7 bases between them. The CDR3 reads CASSQDQVNTEAFF. The CDR3 DNA sequence: TGTGCCAGCAGCCAAGATCAGGTAAACACTGAAGCTTTCTTT.

This sequence joins TRBV5-4 and TRBJ1-1; 11 positions match TRBD1. CDR1 and CDR2 (germline): SGHNT, YYREEE (reference sequence). Losses at the gene ends were 2 bases for V and 2 bases for J; bases not matched to a gene: 5. The length of the CDR3 is 16 residues. The CDR3 nucleotides are TGTGCCAGCAGCTTTTCGGGACAGGGGGTAAACACTGAAGCTTTCTTT. Protein: CASSFSGQGVNTEAFF.

The V and J genes are TRBV18 and TRBJ1-5; 7 positions match TRBD1. The trim removed 3 bases at V and 3 bases at J, leaving 5 bases unmatched. The CDR3 spans 15 residues. Germline values: CDR1 KGHSH, CDR2 LQKENI. The CDR3 DNA follows: TGTGCCAGCTCACCGGGGCAGGGGGACAATCAGCCCCAGCATTTT. Amino acid sequence: CASSPGQGDNQPQHF.

This chain connects TRBV12-3 or TRBV12-4 to TRBJ1-6, with no clear D. The V and J ends lost 3 bases and 7 bases respectively, with 7 bases between them. The CDR3 length is 13 residues. The CDR3 DNA is TGTGCCAGCAGTTTGGCAGGAAATTCACCCCTCCACTTT. It encodes CASSLAGNSPLHF.

The rearrangement joins TRBV5-6 to TRBJ2-6, with 7 nucleotides matching TRBD2. The CDR3 runs 18 residues. Germline CDR1 is SGHDT and CDR2 is YYEEEE. J was trimmed by 0 bases and V by 6 bases; bases with no gene match: 12. In DNA, the CDR3 is TGTGCCAGCACCCAATGGAGCGGGGCGACCTCTGGGGCCAACGTCCTGACTTTC. Its protein product is CASTQWSGATSGANVLTF.

This clone was seen a single time. The chain combines TRBV5-6 with TRBJ2-7; possible D gene TRBD1, 6 bases. Trimming took off 1 base at V and 4 bases at J, with 9 bases between the two ends. Per the germline V gene, CDR1 is SGHDT and CDR2 is YYEEEE. CDR3 length: 13 amino acids. The CDR3 sequence: CASSLKQGYEQYF. CDR3 coding DNA: TGTGCCAGCAGCTTGAAACAGGGTTACGAGCAGTACTTC.

CDR3 DNA: TGTGCCAGCAGCGTAATCGGGGGCTATGGCTACACCTTC. Its translation is CASSVIGGYGYTF. The rearrangement links TRBV9 to TRBJ1-2, with D possibly being TRBD1 (5 bases). CDR3 length equals 13 residues. V was trimmed by 1 base and J by 4 bases, leaving 8 bases between them. CDR1 SGDLS and CDR2 YYNGEE come from the germline V gene.

This clone has just a few counts. The genes are TRBV6-4 and TRBJ1-4, with D possibly matching TRBD1 (6 bases). This CDR3 has 14 amino acids. Germline CDR1 is MRHNA and CDR2 is SNTAGT. Trimming took off 6 bases at V and 7 bases at J, with 15 bases between the two ends. CDR3 coding DNA: TGTGCCAGCAGCCCAAACAGGGAGGGTGAAAAACTGTTTTTT. This gives the protein CASSPNREGEKLFF.

This sequence joins TRBV11-1 and TRBJ1-1, with 7 bases aligning to TRBD1. Trimming took 4 bases from V and 8 from J; bases not matched to a gene: 10. Germline CDR1 reads SGHAT; CDR2 reads FQDESV (reference sequence). The CDR3 is 14 residues long. Written as DNA, the CDR3 is TGTGCCAGCAGCTCCTTGGTGGGACAGCCGGAAGCTTTCTTT. This sequence encodes CASSSLVGQPEAFF.

In DNA form, the CDR3 reads TGTGCCAGCAGCCCAGACAGTTACCAAGAGACCCAGTACTTC. It translates to CASSPDSYQETQYF. The V and J genes are TRBV7-3 and TRBJ2-5; perhaps TRBD1 as D (5 bases). V lost 5 bases and J 0 bases, leaving 10 bases between the germline ends. The germline V gene encodes CDR1 SGHTA and CDR2 FQGTGA. The CDR3 is 14 amino acids. Combining the CDR3 with reference TRBV7-3 and TRBJ2-5 gives the whole variable domain GAGVSQTPSNKVTEKGKYVELRCDPISGHTALYWYRQSLGQGPEFLIYFQGTGAADDSGLPNDRFFAVRPEGSVSTLKIQRTERGDSAVYLCASSPDSYQETQYFGPGTRLLVL.

This chain links TRBV5-1 with TRBJ2-7; D gene ambiguous. This CDR3 is built from 13 residues. Germline V gene sequence: CDR1 SGHRS, CDR2 YFSETQ. V was clipped by 4 bases and J by 5 bases, with 13 bases between them. Here the CDR3 DNA reads TGCGCCAGCAGCCTACGAGGAAATAACGAGCAGTACTTC. Encoded protein: CASSLRGNNEQYF.

The chain combines TRBV2 with TRBJ1-1, with 8 bases aligning to TRBD1. The CDR3 runs 13 residues. Looked up from germline, CDR1 is SNHLY and CDR2 is FYNNEI. Germline trimming cut 9 bases from V and 3 bases from J; bases unmatched to any gene: 6. The CDR3 DNA sequence: TGTGCCAGAGACAGGGGAGGCGACACTGAAGCTTTCTTT. It encodes CARDRGGDTEAFF.

The genes are TRBV11-1 and TRBJ2-7, with 7 positions matching TRBD2. The CDR3 has 13 residues. Per the germline V gene, CDR1 is SGHAT and CDR2 is FQDESV (reference sequence). Unmatched junction bases numbered 8, after V lost 7 bases and J lost 5 bases. The CDR3: CASTLWGGNEQYF. Here the CDR3 DNA reads TGTGCCAGCACCCTCTGGGGAGGGAACGAGCAGTACTTC.

This clone was recorded once. The rearrangement links TRBV9 to TRBJ1-3; 11 bases match TRBD1. After removal of 0 bases from V and 2 bases from J, the junction contained 4 bases not matched to a gene. This CDR3 is built from 17 residues. CDR1 and CDR2 (germline): SGDLS, YYNGEE. CDR3 coding DNA: TGTGCCAGCAGCGTAGGAGGGGACAGGGGGGCTGGAAACACCATATATTTT. This translates into CASSVGGDRGAGNTIYF.

This chain joins TRBV3-1 (or the pseudogene TRBV3-2) and TRBJ1-1, with D unresolved. This CDR3 region has 14 residues. The ends were cut back, 4 bases at V and 0 bases at J, with 9 bases in the middle. CDR1 and CDR2 (germline): LGHDT, YNNKEL (reference sequence). This CDR3 reads CASSPLSVNTEAFF. CDR3 bases: TGTGCCAGCAGCCCCTTATCTGTGAACACTGAAGCTTTCTTT.

This clone was detected once. The CDR3 sequence is CASSVMADNSPLHF. The CDR3 region has the DNA TGTGCCAGCAGTGTTATGGCCGATAATTCACCCCTCCACTTT. V and J are TRBV2 and TRBJ1-6; D remains ambiguous. Trimming removed 4 bases from V and 5 bases from J, with 9 bases in between. Looked up from germline, CDR1 is SNHLY and CDR2 is FYNNEI. The CDR3 consists of 14 residues.

The J gene is TRBJ1-2, the V gene TRBV7-8, with unresolved D. V was pared by 4 bases and J by 7 bases, with 13 bases between. Germline assignment: CDR1 SGHVS and CDR2 FQNEAQ. There are 13 residues in the CDR3. CDR3 nucleotide sequence: TGTGCCAGCAGCTCGGAGAGGGCGGGTGGCTACACCTTC. Its translation: CASSSERAGGYTF.

The rearrangement links TRBV4-3 to TRBJ1-1; D not certain. Germline CDR1 reads LGHNA; CDR2 reads YSLEER. The CDR3 consists of 13 residues. V lost 4 bases and J lost 6, with 12 bases in between. CDR3 in amino acids: CASSPGLGSEAFF. The CDR3 DNA reads TGCGCCAGCAGCCCCGGACTGGGATCTGAAGCTTTCTTT.

CDR3 region: CASKKTGTYNEQFF. As DNA, the CDR3 is TGTGCCAGTAAAAAGACAGGGACCTACAATGAGCAGTTCTTC. V is TRBV27 and J is TRBJ2-1; 7 bases are a match to TRBD1. The J segment lost 2 bases and the V segment lost 9 bases, leaving 7 bases of the junction unmatched. The V gene's germline CDR1 is MNHEY and CDR2 SMNVEV (reference sequence). The length of the CDR3 is 14 residues.

In its sample, this clone was seen a few times. The chain carries TRBV30 and TRBJ1-2; perhaps TRBD1 as D (6 bases). The V gene's germline CDR1 is GTSNPN and CDR2 SVGIG (reference sequence). Trimming cost V 0 bases and J 4 bases, with 9 bases left between them. The CDR3 consists of 13 residues. CDR3: CAWSVYRAYGYTF. For the CDR3, the DNA is TGTGCCTGGAGTGTTTACAGGGCCTATGGCTACACCTTC.

The chain couples TRBV11-2 to TRBJ2-7, with a tentative D call TRBD1 (5 bases). CDR3 length: 15 amino acids. V lost 7 bases to trimming and J lost 3 bases, with 19 bases between them. In germline, CDR1 is SGHAT, CDR2 FQNNGV. The CDR3 sequence is CASTRTRRADYEQYF. The CDR3 DNA sequence: TGTGCCAGCACCAGAACCCGCAGGGCTGACTACGAGCAGTACTTC. Together with reference TRBV11-2 and TRBJ2-7, the CDR3 gives the full variable domain: EAGVAQSPRYKIIEKRQSVAFWCNPISGHATLYWYQQILGQGPKLLIQFQNNGVVDDSQLPKDRFSAERLKGVDSTLKIQPAKLEDSAVYLCASTRTRRADYEQYFGPGTRLTVT.

The chain combines TRBV18 with TRBJ2-1; D gene uncertain. Trimming took 2 bases from V and 4 from J, leaving 12 bases between them. The CDR3 sequence is 15 residues long. Germline CDR1 reads KGHSH; CDR2 reads LQKENI. CDR3 sequence: CASSPIGSSYNEQFF. CDR3 nucleotides: TGTGCCAGCTCACCAATCGGGTCCTCTTACAATGAGCAGTTCTTC.

V gene TRBV11-1 combines with J gene TRBJ2-7; D possibly corresponds to TRBD1 (6 bases). Germline V lookup: CDR1 SGHAT, CDR2 FQDESV (reference sequence). The CDR3 extends over 14 amino acids. V was pared by 3 bases and J by 1 base, with 10 bases between. This CDR3 reads CASSFHRESYEQYF. Here the CDR3 DNA reads TGTGCCAGCAGCTTTCACAGGGAATCCTACGAGCAGTACTTC.

The rearrangement uses TRBV5-1 and TRBJ1-1, with D hard to call. This CDR3 has 13 residues. Germline CDR1 SGHRS, CDR2 YFSETQ. V dropped 6 bases and J dropped 1 base, with 10 bases sitting between them. In nucleotides, the CDR3 is TGCGCCAGCAAGGCTACGGGGAACACTGAAGCTTTCTTT. It translates to CASKATGNTEAFF.